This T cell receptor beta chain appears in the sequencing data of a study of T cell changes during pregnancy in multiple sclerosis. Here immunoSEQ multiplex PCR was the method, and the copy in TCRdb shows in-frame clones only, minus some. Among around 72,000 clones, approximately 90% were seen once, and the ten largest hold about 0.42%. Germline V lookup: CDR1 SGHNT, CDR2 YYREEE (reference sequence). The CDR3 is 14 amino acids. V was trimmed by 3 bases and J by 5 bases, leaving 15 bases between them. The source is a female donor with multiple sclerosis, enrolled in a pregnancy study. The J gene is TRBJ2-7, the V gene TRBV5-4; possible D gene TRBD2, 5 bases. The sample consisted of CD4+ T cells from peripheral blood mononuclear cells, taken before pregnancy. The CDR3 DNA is TGTGCCAGCAGCTCCGGGTCGGGATGGAACGAGCAGTACTTC. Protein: CASSSGSGWNEQYF.